Below, 3 T cell receptor beta chains from the same sample are listed, as sequenced in a study of blood T cells in healthy people across ages. The authors ran a second PCR of about 6 to 11 cycles using a sample-barcoded 5' primer and a J-beta primer mix. TCRdb itself ran the 5' RACE reads through MiXCR, one entry per CDR3 protein. The sample yields some 640,000 distinct CDR3 sequences, 49% seen once. Sequences were obtained from blood. The source of these receptors is a woman aged 55-69 years in good health.

The chain uses TRBV30 and TRBJ2-7; D may correspond to TRBD1 or TRBD2 (5 bases each). The CDR3 extends over 14 amino acids. The V end lost 0 bases, the J end lost 1 base, and 10 bases lay between the germline ends. Germline CDR1 reads GTSNPN; CDR2 reads SVGIG (reference sequence). The CDR3 reads CAWSVGWGSYEQYF. The CDR3 DNA is TGTGCCTGGAGTGTTGGCTGGGGGTCCTACGAGCAGTACTTC.

The chain recombines TRBV20-1 with TRBJ2-1; the match to TRBD2 covers 10 bases. Per germline, CDR1 DFQATT and CDR2 SNEGSKA (reference sequence). The CDR3 sequence is 13 residues long. Losses at the gene ends were 8 bases for V and 9 bases for J; bases not matched to a gene: 10. CDR3 coding DNA: TGCAGTCTCGAGCGGGAGGGCCGTGGTGAGCAGTTCTTC. It specifies CSLEREGRGEQFF.

The rearrangement links TRBV28 to TRBJ2-1, with TRBD2 matching over 10 bases. Looked up from germline, CDR1 is MDHEN and CDR2 is SYDVKM. Unmatched junction bases numbered 14, after V lost 7 bases and J lost 5 bases. The CDR3 totals 17 residues. CDR3 sequence: CASTTLRRLAGNNEQFF. Here the CDR3 DNA reads TGTGCCAGCACCACCCTGCGGCGACTAGCGGGTAACAATGAGCAGTTCTTC.